This T cell receptor (beta chain) was sequenced in a study of blood T cell repertoires in COVID-19. Background on the study: There were acute and convalescent COVID-19 samples, and they came from the United States, Italy and Spain. PBMCs, B-cell-depleted T cells, or T cells were the source of the cDNA or gDNA that made up the material.

As processed by the authors: Amplification of reference gene primers was used by the study to estimate nucleated cell counts. Some clones are missing from TCRdb's copy, which holds only in-frame ones; the method was immunoSEQ multiplex PCR. The V and J calls and clone size were taken over from that table, and D and trimming were inferred from the DNA. In the table there are under 300,000 clones, roughly three quarters of which are singletons. The CDR3 extends over 14 amino acids. Trimming pared 5 bases from V and 7 bases from J, leaving 18 bases between. Germline CDR1 SGHDT, CDR2 YYEEEE. The TCR was taken from a woman in her thirties or forties with active or convalescent COVID-19. The chain employs TRBV5-6 and TRBJ1-2; D is perhaps TRBD1 (6 bases). The sample comprised peripheral blood. Here the CDR3 DNA reads TGTGCCAGCAGGTCCGGGACAACCGCCCGTGGCTACACCTTC. Translated: CASRSGTTARGYTF.